These 10 T cell receptor beta chains were all obtained from the same sample, sequenced in a study of OX40 agonist ivuxolimab in advanced cancers. Clones were sequenced by immunoSEQ multiplex PCR, and TCRdb holds only the in-frame ones, with some missing. This table holds roughly 76,000 clones, about nine tenths found once. Source: CD4+ or CD8+ T cells sorted from blood, taken in a trial of the OX40 agonist ivuxolimab. The receptor set was obtained from an adult with an advanced solid tumor such as melanoma, head and neck, liver or kidney cancer.

The chain employs TRBV2 and TRBJ1-5; D remains unclear. Germline V lookup: CDR1 SNHLY, CDR2 FYNNEI. Trimming pared 4 bases from V and 6 bases from J, leaving 13 bases between. CDR3 length equals 14 residues. CDR3 bases: TGTGCCAGCAGTGCCCCGGGAGTCAGTCAGCCCCAGCATTTT. Its protein product is CASSAPGVSQPQHF.

This rearrangement joins TRBV11-3 to TRBJ2-6; D is unresolved. Germline CDR1 is SGHNT and CDR2 is YENEEA. V dropped 2 bases and J dropped 0 bases, with 5 bases sitting between them. The CDR3 runs to 15 residues. CDR3 sequence (DNA): TGTGCCAGCAGCTTACAGAGCTCTGGGGCCAACGTCCTGACTTTC. Protein product: CASSLQSSGANVLTF.

V gene TRBV18 combines with J gene TRBJ2-4; 14 nucleotides align to TRBD2. V lost 4 bases and J lost 3; bases outside the gene matches: 14. Germline V gene sequence: CDR1 KGHSH, CDR2 LQKENI. CDR3 length: 20 residues. CDR3 sequence reads: CASSLGPGLAGDEGKNIQYF. DNA for the CDR3: TGTGCCAGCTCACTCGGCCCGGGACTAGCGGGAGACGAGGGCAAAAACATTCAGTACTTC.

The V gene is TRBV7-9, the J gene TRBJ2-5, with D tentatively TRBD1 (6 bases). V was cut by 3 bases and J by 5 bases, with 13 bases left in between. CDR1 SEHNR and CDR2 FQNEAQ come from the germline V gene (reference sequence). The CDR3 covers 14 residues. This chain's CDR3 is CASSFPGTKETQYF. In nucleotides, the CDR3 is TGTGCCAGCAGCTTCCCCGGGACAAAGGAGACCCAGTACTTC.

This clone was seen a single time. This sequence joins TRBV28 and TRBJ1-4; D not certain. V was cut by 7 bases and J by 8 bases, with 14 bases left in between. The CDR3 runs to 13 residues. The germline V gene has CDR1 MDHEN and CDR2 SYDVKM. The CDR3 DNA sequence: TGTGCCAGCAATCGTGTGTATCGCGAAAAACTGTTTTTT. Translating gives CASNRVYREKLFF.

CDR3 bases: TGCGCCAGCAGCTCCGGAGCTGGGGGCTGGGATACGCAGTATTTT. As protein: CASSSGAGGWDTQYF. V gene TRBV5-1 combines with J gene TRBJ2-3, with D perhaps matching TRBD1 (6 bases). CDR1 is SGHRS and CDR2 is YFSETQ in the germline V gene. The length of the CDR3 is 15 residues. V gave up 3 bases and J gave up 6 bases, with 17 bases separating them.

The rearrangement joins TRBV7-9 to TRBJ2-5; TRBD1 might be the D (6 bases). The V gene's germline CDR1 is SEHNR and CDR2 FQNEAQ (reference sequence). The CDR3 has 15 amino acids. V dropped 4 bases and J dropped 2 bases, with 14 bases sitting between them. The CDR3 sequence: CASSSWGQAQETQYF. In nucleotides, the CDR3 is TGTGCCAGCAGCTCATGGGGACAAGCACAAGAGACCCAGTACTTC.

The chain couples TRBV9 to TRBJ2-2; 8 positions match TRBD2. CDR1 and CDR2 (germline): SGDLS, YYNGEE. The CDR3 covers 14 residues. Losses at the gene ends were 4 bases for V and 6 bases for J; bases not matched to a gene: 5. CDR3 bases: TGTGCCAGCAGCACCCGGGAGGGATCCGGGGAGCTGTTTTTT. Protein sequence: CASSTREGSGELFF.

The rearrangement links TRBV30 to TRBJ2-2; D is possibly TRBD1 or TRBD2 (5 bases each). Germline V gene data show CDR1 as GTSNPN and CDR2 as SVGIG (reference sequence). V was trimmed by 1 base and J by 0 bases, leaving 12 bases between them. The CDR3 has 16 amino acids. CDR3 residues: CAWSDLGESNTGELFF. CDR3 DNA sequence: TGTGCCTGGAGTGACCTGGGGGAGTCGAACACCGGGGAGCTGTTTTTT.

This clone is a singleton in its sample. In DNA, the CDR3 is TGTGCTAGTGGCCCCGGCGGGGTGGGGGAGACCCAGTACTTC. Translating it yields CASGPGGVGETQYF. This chain joins TRBV12-5 and TRBJ2-5; D possibly corresponds to TRBD2 (6 bases). Trimming left V 6 bases short and J 5 bases short, with 16 bases between. The germline V gene encodes CDR1 LGHNT and CDR2 FRNRAP. The CDR3 is made up of 14 amino acids.